The T cell receptor beta chain described here comes from a study of molecular identifiers for immune sequencing clone quantification. At least ten counts were recorded for this clonotype. TCRdb redid the calling of the PCR reads with MiXCR, one entry per CDR3 protein. The data show hundreds of thousands of distinct CDR3 sequences, with 15% to 20% seen just once and approximately 0.9% held by the top ten. The trim removed 5 bases at V and 2 bases at J, leaving 8 bases unmatched. CDR1 and CDR2 from the germline V gene are MNHEY and SMNVEV (reference sequence). This CDR3 is built from 15 residues. The receptor comes from a human donor in good health. Some libraries in this study had Jurkat cell RNA spiked in. The chain recombines TRBV27 with TRBJ2-7; the match to TRBD1 covers 8 bases. What was sequenced was naive CD8+ T cells from blood, with Jurkat cell RNA spiked in. Subset indicated: FACS-sorted CD8+CD4-CCR7+CD45RA+ naive T cells. In nucleotides, the CDR3 is TGTGCCAGCAGTGGATCAACGACAGGGGCCTACGAGCAGTACTTC. Translation gives CASSGSTTGAYEQYF.